This T cell receptor beta chain comes out of a study of graft-versus-host responses after intestinal transplantation. Study in general: Following induction with anti-thymocyte globulin, all recipients were given tacrolimus and steroids for roughly three years. The study's findings and limits: Recipient bone marrow held GvH clones, some seen earlier in ileum or blood. Association was observed between peak circulating GvH clone levels and early post-transplant HvG declines.

The length of the CDR3 is 13 residues. Trimming removed 8 bases at V and 0 bases at J, with 12 bases between. Germline V CDR1 and CDR2: SQVTM, ANQGSEA. TCRdb's copy holds only in-frame clones and misses some; the assay was immunoSEQ multiplex PCR. The sample holds about 82,000 clones, 90% to 95% seen once. On this clone itself: Its antigen is currently unknown.

The sequence was collected from a human donor who received an intestinal transplant. The sample consisted of unstimulated CD4+ T cells sorted from spleen or lymph node cells, taken before intestinal transplant. The chain carries TRBV29-1 and TRBJ2-3; TRBD1 might be the D (5 bases). The CDR3, as DNA: TGCAGCCAGCGACAGTTGAGCACAGATACGCAGTATTTT. Its translation: CSQRQLSTDTQYF.